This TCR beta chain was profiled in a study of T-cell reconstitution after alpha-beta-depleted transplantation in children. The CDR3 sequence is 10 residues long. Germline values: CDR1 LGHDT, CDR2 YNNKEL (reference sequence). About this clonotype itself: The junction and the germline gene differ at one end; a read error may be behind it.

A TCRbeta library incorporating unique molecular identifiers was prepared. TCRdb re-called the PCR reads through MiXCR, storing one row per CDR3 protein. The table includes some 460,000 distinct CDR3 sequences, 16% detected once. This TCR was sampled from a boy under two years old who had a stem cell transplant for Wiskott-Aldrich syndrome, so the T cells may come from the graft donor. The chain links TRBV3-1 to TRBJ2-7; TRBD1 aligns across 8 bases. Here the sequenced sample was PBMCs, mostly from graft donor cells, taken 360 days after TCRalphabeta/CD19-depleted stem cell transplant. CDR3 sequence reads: CASSRQGWHF. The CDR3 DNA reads TGTGCCAGCAGTCGACAGGGGTGGCACTTC.